This T cell receptor beta chain was sequenced during a study of CXCR3-negative and CXCR3-positive naive CD8 T cells. Germline lookup yields CDR1 SGHDT and CDR2 YYEEEE. The CDR3 is made up of 14 amino acids. Regarding this clonotype: Its specificity is unknown.

TRB cDNA libraries were made by UMI-labeled 5' RACE. Using the 5' RACE reads, TCRdb records one entry per CDR3 protein without DNA. This sample's table has about 90,000 distinct CDR3 sequences. Overall study results and limits: Compared with CXCR3-negative naive cells, CXCR3-positive naive cells showed more hydrophobic TRB CDR3s. Memory CD8+ cells showed much lower diversity, while both naive subsets displayed comparably high diversity.

The receptor comes from a human donor in good health. Some clones in this sample may be carry-over from other donors' samples. The rearrangement joins TRBV5-6 to TRBJ2-7. The sequenced sample was naive CXCR3+ CD8+ T cells from blood. The subset: CD45RO-CCR7+CD27+CD95- naive CD8+ T cells expressing CXCR3 (TNR3+). CDR3 sequence reads: CASSLAGELEEQYF.